The clone carrying this TCR beta chain was counted between two and nine times. Its target is unknown. This sample stems from a study of human T cells and chemical hapten exposure. Study-wide context: Sensitization used 2% DPC on approximately 2 cm by approximately 2 cm upper inner arm skin. The patients were mostly female; they had alopecia areata, totalis or universalis. Study-wide points: Significantly more large CDR3 similarity clusters arose among expanded TCRs than among controls.

The library put unique molecular identifiers onto individual cDNA molecules. TCRdb called the RACE reads again in MiXCR, with one record for every CDR3 protein. The repertoire consists of tens of thousands of distinct CDR3 sequences, with roughly an eighth occurring once and the leading ten covering 5.5% to 6.5%. The sample's time point: pre-sensitization, week 0. Treatment described: therapeutic diphenylcyclopropenone sensitization with weekly scalp DPC. The receptor was derived from a woman aged 25-40 years with alopecia areata. Some clones in this sample may be carry-over from other donors' samples. This specimen consisted of whole blood, obtained in connection with sensitization to the hapten diphenylcyclopropenone (DPC).

The CDR3 DNA reads as TGTGCCAGCACCTGGAGCAAGAGACTAGTTTACAATGAGCAGTTCTTC. Amino acids: CASTWSKRLVYNEQFF. This sequence joins TRBV12-3 or TRBV12-4 and TRBJ2-1, with a possible D match to TRBD2 (6 bases). The ends were cut back, 7 bases at V and 4 bases at J, with 20 bases in the middle. The CDR3 loop spans 16 amino acids.